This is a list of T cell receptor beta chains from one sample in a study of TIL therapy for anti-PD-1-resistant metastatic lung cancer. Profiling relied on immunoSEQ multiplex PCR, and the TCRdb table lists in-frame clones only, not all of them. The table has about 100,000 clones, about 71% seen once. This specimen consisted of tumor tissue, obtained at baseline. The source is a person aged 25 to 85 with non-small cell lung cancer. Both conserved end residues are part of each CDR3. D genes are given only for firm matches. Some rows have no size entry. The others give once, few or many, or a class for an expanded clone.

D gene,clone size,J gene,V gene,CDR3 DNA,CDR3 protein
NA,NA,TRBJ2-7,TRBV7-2,TGTGCCAGCAAACGGGGGGCCGCCTACGAGCAGTACTTC,CASKRGAAYEQYF
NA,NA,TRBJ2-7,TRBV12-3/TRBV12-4,TGTGCCAGCAGTTTGTACAGGGACCACGAGCAGTACTTC,CASSLYRDHEQYF
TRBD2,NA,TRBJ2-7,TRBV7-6,TGTGCCAGCAGTCCGACAGCCGGGACTAGCTTGTTTCGCCAGTACTTC,CASSPTAGTSLFRQYF
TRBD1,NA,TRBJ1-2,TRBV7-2,TGTGCCAGCAGCCGCGTGACAGGGGTCGATGGCTACACCTTC,CASSRVTGVDGYTF
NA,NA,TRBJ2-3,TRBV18,TGTGCCAGCTCACCCGAAGATACGCAGTATTTT,CASSPEDTQYF
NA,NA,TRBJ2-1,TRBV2,TGTGCCAGCAGTAGAGACAATGAGCAGTTCTTC,CASSRDNEQFF
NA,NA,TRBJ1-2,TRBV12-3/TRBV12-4,TGTGCCAGCAGTTTAGCGCTGAGGCATGGCTACACCTTC,CASSLALRHGYTF
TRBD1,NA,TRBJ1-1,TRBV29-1,TGCAGCGGATCACAGGGGGCCACTGAAGCTTTCTTT,CSGSQGATEAFF
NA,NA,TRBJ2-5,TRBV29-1,TGCAGCGTTACTCGCACCACGGTATTAGAGACCCAGTACTTC,CSVTRTTVLETQYF
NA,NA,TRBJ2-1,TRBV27,TGTGCCAGCAGTTTACGGGATGAGCAGTTCTTC,CASSLRDEQFF
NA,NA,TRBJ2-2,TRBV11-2,TGTGCCAGCAGCCCCCGGAGAAACACCGGGGAGCTGTTTTTT,CASSPRRNTGELFF
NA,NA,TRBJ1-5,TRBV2,TGTGCCAGCAGTGAAGTGCAGATTCTTCAGCCCCAGCATTTT,CASSEVQILQPQHF
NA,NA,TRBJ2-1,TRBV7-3,TGTGCCAGCAGCTCTGCTACCAACTCCTACAATGAGCAGTTCTTC,CASSSATNSYNEQFF
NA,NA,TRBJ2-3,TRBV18,TGTGCCAGCTCACCGGGTAGGCTAGCTAGCACAGATACGCAGTATTTT,CASSPGRLASTDTQYF
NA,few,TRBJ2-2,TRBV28,TGTGCCAGCAATCGGCAGATGAACACCGGGGAGCTGTTTTTT,CASNRQMNTGELFF
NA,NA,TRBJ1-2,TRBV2,TGTGCCAGCAGTGTGGAAGGTGGCTACACCTTC,CASSVEGGYTF
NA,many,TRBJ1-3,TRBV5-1,TGCGCCAGCAGACCGGGCTCTGGAAACACCATATATTTT,CASRPGSGNTIYF
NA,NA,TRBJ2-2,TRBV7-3,TGTGCCAGCAGCTCGGACACCGTCGGGGAGCTGTTTTTT,CASSSDTVGELFF
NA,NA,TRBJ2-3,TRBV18,TGTGCCAGCTCACCACCCCGGCAGGCGAGTACAGATACGCAGTATTTT,CASSPPRQASTDTQYF
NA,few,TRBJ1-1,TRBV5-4,TGTGCCAGCAGCCAACCTCAGGGGAGTCGAGAAGCTTTCTTT,CASSQPQGSREAFF
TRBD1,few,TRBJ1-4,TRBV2,TGTGCCATAATCCGGGACAGGGGGCTGACTAATGAAAAACTGTTTTTT,CAIIRDRGLTNEKLFF
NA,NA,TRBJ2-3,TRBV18,TGTGCCAGCTCACCCTTGGGGGATACGCAGTATTTT,CASSPLGDTQYF
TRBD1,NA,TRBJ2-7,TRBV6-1,TGTGCCAGCAGTGAAATATTCGGGACAGGGGACGAGCAGTACTTC,CASSEIFGTGDEQYF
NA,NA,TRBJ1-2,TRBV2,TGTGCCAGCACAGTCAGGGCCCAGAGCTATGGCTACACCTTC,CASTVRAQSYGYTF
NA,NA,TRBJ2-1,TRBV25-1,TGTGCCAGCAGTCCTCTGGCGGACGGTTACAATGAGCAGTTCTTC,CASSPLADGYNEQFF
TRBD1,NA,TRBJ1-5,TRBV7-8,TGTGCCAGCAGCGGTGACAGGGGAAGTCAGCCCCAGCATTTT,CASSGDRGSQPQHF